The 10 T cell receptor beta chains below all came from one sample that was sequenced in a study of tumor-infiltrating lymphocytes in primary liver carcinoma. Total RNA (approximately 450 ng) served as template for TCR beta cDNA synthesis primed by a constant-region primer. Amplification in three nested multiplex PCR rounds with slightly modified ARM-PCR gave rise to TCR beta libraries. In the first two PCR rounds, TRBV1-TRBV30 forward primers were paired with a C-beta reverse primer, and each round lasted 10 cycles. A single record per CDR3 protein comes from TCRdb applying MiXCR to the multiplex PCR reads. The sample contains about 120,000 distinct CDR3 sequences, nearly 70% of which appear only once. Co-extraction of RNA and DNA was performed on roughly 17-32 mg of unsorted bulk tissue. Sequenced sample: tumor-adjacent normal liver tissue. The origin of the receptors is a woman in her sixties or seventies with primary liver carcinoma and hepatitis B virus infection.

The gene calls are TRBV12-3 or TRBV12-4 and TRBJ2-2; 15 bases fit TRBD2. The CDR3 is made up of 18 amino acids. V trimming: 5 bases; J trimming: 13 bases; junction bases outside the gene matches: 17. The CDR3, as DNA: TGTGCCAGCAGTAGGGGACTAGCGGGAGGCCGTTATGCCGGGAGGCTGTTTTTT. Translating it yields CASSRGLAGGRYAGRLFF.

As concerns this clonotype: The junction differs from germline at one of its ends, possibly a read error. The V and J genes are TRBV4-2 and TRBJ1-1; 7 positions match TRBD1. This CDR3 has 14 residues. The germline V gene has CDR1 LGHNA and CDR2 YNFKEQ. The CDR3 nucleotides read TGTGCCAGCAGCCCGGGACAGCTGAACACTGTAGCTCTCTTT. Translated: CASSPGQLNTVALF.

This clonotype was recorded only once. The junction shows a germline mismatch at one end, possibly a read error. The genes are TRBV4-1 and TRBJ2-5, with D possibly TRBD2 on 6 matching bases. The CDR3 contains 20 residues. Germline lookup yields CDR1 MGHRA and CDR2 YSYEKL. CDR3 amino acids: CTSSQDGTGVGPTYQESQYF. Written as DNA, the CDR3 is TGCACTAGCAGCCAAGATGGAACGGGAGTTGGCCCTACCTACCAAGAGAGCCAGTACTTC.

The genes are TRBV2 and TRBJ2-3; D is perhaps TRBD2 (5 bases). The CDR3 loop spans 13 amino acids. Trimming pared 10 bases from V and 8 bases from J, leaving 19 bases between. The V gene's germline CDR1 is SNHLY and CDR2 FYNNEI. CDR3 bases: TGTGCCAACACCGGGAATCTCCACGGTACGCAGTATTTT. Its protein is CANTGNLHGTQYF.

On this clonotype itself: Germline is not matched at one junction end, which may reflect a read error. This chain connects TRBV12-3 or TRBV12-4 to TRBJ1-1; a weak D match, TRBD1 (6 bases). The CDR3 is made up of 14 amino acids. Here the CDR3 DNA reads TGTGCCAGCAGTTTACAGGGGACAAACATTGAAGCTTTCTTT. Translating gives CASSLQGTNIEAFF.

The rearrangement uses TRBV5-4 and TRBJ2-7; D not resolved. Germline V gives CDR1 SGHNT, CDR2 YYREEE (reference sequence). Trimming pared 3 bases from V and 13 bases from J, leaving 26 bases between. This CDR3 spans 15 amino acids. The CDR3 DNA sequence: TGTGCCAGCAGCTCTCGCACCGGTGCCGATGTTCGGCAATACTTC. Encoded protein: CASSSRTGADVRQYF. Together with reference TRBV5-4 and TRBJ2-7, the CDR3 gives the full variable domain: ETGVTQSPTHLIKTRGQQVTLRCSSQSGHNTVSWYQQALGQGPQFIFQYYREEENGRGNFPPRFSGLQFPNYSSELNVNALELDDSALYLCASSSRTGADVRQYFGPGTRLTVT.

This clonotype was seen many times. V is TRBV6-5 and J is TRBJ1-2, with TRBD1 matching 10 bases. CDR3 length: 16 residues. V dropped 5 bases and J dropped 5; count of bases not matched to a gene: 11. Per the germline V gene, CDR1 is MNHEY and CDR2 is SVGAGI. The CDR3: CASSHLPGTGDYGYTF. The DNA for the CDR3 is TGTGCCAGCAGTCACCTGCCTGGGACAGGGGATTATGGCTACACCTTC.

On this clonotype itself: The conserved phenylalanine or tryptophan normally closing the CDR3 is absent here, so this likely arose from a read error. CDR3 DNA: TGCAGCGCCGGGACGGCGAACACCTGGGAGCTGTTTTCT. The encoded protein is CSAGTANTWELFS. This chain joins TRBV29-1 and TRBJ2-2; D possibly matches TRBD1 or TRBD2 (5 bases each). There are 13 residues in the CDR3. In germline, CDR1 is SQVTM, CDR2 ANQGSEA.

On this clonotype: Without the conserved terminal phenylalanine or tryptophan, this CDR3 likely stems from a read error. The chain links TRBV12-3 or TRBV12-4 to TRBJ2-1; 9 bases agree with TRBD2. The CDR3 length is 16 residues. The CDR3 is CASRSSGRTSYNVQFI. Written as DNA, the CDR3 is TGTGCCAGCAGGAGTAGCGGGAGAACTTCCTACAATGTGCAGTTCATC.

This clonotype came up a few times. A much larger clone differs from this one at a single base, so this may be a read error. The chain uses TRBV28 and TRBJ2-7; TRBD2 matches at 11 bases. V gave up 7 bases and J gave up 9 bases; unmatched junction bases: 11. Germline assignment: CDR1 MDHEN and CDR2 SYDVKM. This CDR3 is built from 14 residues. This CDR3 reads CASTNEASGRTQYF. The CDR3 region has the DNA TGTGCCAGCACCAATGAGGCTAGCGGGAGGACGCAGTACTTC.